Below, one T cell receptor (beta chain) is given with its context. The source of the sample is a study of blood T cell repertoires in COVID-19. The CDR3 has 12 amino acids. V was clipped by 4 bases and J by 8 bases, with 8 bases between them. The protocol was immunoSEQ multiplex PCR, while the TCRdb copy is restricted to in-frame clones and leaves out a portion. The sample records some 200,000 clones, 80% to 85% being singletons. This clonotype was obtained from a woman aged 50 to 60 with acute COVID-19. Sequencing was carried out using PBMCs or T cells enriched from blood (not recorded which). The rearrangement joins TRBV12-3 or TRBV12-4 to TRBJ1-4; weak D call: TRBD1 (6 bases). This chain's CDR3 is CASSSQGEKLFF. CDR3 nucleotides: TGTGCCAGCAGTTCCCAGGGGGAAAAACTGTTTTTT.